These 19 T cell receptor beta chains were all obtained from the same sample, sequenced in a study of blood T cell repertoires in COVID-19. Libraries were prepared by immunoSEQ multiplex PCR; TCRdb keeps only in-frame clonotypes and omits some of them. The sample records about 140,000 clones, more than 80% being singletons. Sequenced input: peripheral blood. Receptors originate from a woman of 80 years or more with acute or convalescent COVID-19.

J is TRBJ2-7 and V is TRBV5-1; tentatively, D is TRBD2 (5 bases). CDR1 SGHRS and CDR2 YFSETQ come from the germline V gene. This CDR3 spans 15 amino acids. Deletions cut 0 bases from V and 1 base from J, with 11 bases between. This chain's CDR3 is CASSLGTDFSYEQYF. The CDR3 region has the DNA TGCGCCAGCAGCTTGGGGACGGACTTTTCCTACGAGCAGTACTTC.

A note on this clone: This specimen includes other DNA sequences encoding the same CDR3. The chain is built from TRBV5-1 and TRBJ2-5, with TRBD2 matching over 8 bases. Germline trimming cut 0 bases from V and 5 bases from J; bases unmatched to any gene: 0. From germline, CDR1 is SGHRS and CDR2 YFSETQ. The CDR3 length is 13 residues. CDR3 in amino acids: CASSLAGGETQYF. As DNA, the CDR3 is TGCGCCAGCAGCTTGGCGGGGGGGGAGACCCAGTACTTC.

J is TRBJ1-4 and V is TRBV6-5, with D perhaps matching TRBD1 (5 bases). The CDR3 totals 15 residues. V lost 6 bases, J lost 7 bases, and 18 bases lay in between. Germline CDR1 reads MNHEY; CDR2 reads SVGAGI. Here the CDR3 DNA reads TGTGCCAGCAGCCCCGAAAAACTGGGGGGTGAAAAACTGTTTTTT. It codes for CASSPEKLGGEKLFF.

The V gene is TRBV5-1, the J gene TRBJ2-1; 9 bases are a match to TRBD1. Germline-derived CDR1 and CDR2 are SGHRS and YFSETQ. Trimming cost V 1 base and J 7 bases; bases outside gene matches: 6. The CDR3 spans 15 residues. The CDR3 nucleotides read TGCGCCAGCAGCTTGAGAGGACAGGGGCTGAATGAGCAGTTCTTC. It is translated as CASSLRGQGLNEQFF.

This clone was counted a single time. CDR3 DNA sequence: TGTGCCAGCAGCTTATTTGAGGCAAAAAACATTCAGTACTTC. It is translated as CASSLFEAKNIQYF. This rearrangement joins TRBV7-8 to TRBJ2-4; no definite D call. Germline loops: CDR1 SGHVS, CDR2 FQNEAQ. V lost 2 bases to trimming and J lost 4 bases, with 9 bases between them. The CDR3 extends over 14 amino acids. Full variable domain (missing parts from reference TRBV7-8 and TRBJ2-4): GAGVSQSPRYKVAKRGQDVALRCDPISGHVSLFWYQQALGQGPEFLTYFQNEAQLDKSGLPSDRFFAERPEGSVSTLKIQRTQQEDSAVYLCASSLFEAKNIQYFGAGTRLSVL.

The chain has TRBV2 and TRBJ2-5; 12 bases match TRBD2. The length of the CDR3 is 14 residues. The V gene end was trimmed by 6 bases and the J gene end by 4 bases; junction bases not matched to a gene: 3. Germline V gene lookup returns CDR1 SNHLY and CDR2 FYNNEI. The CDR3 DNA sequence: TGTGCCAGCAGGGGACTAGCGGGCGCAGAGACCCAGTACTTC. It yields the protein CASRGLAGAETQYF.

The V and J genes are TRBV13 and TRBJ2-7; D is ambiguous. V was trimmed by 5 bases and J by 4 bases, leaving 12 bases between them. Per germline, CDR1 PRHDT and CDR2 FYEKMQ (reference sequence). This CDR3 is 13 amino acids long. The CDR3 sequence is CASSTPVEYEQYF. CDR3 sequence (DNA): TGTGCCAGCAGCACCCCTGTTGAGTACGAGCAGTACTTC.

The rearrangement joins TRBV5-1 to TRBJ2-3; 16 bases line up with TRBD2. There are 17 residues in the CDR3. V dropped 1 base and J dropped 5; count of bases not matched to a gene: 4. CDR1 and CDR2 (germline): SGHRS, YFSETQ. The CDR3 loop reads CASSLPGLAGGQDTQYF. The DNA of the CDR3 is TGCGCCAGCAGCTTGCCGGGACTAGCGGGGGGGCAAGATACGCAGTATTTT.

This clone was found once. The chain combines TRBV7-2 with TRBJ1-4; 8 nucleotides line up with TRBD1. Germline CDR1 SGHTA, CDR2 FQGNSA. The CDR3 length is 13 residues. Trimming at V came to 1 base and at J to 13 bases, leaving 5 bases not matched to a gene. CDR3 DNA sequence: TGTGCCAGCAGCTTAGGCAACGACAGGGGACTGTTTTTT. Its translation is CASSLGNDRGLFF.

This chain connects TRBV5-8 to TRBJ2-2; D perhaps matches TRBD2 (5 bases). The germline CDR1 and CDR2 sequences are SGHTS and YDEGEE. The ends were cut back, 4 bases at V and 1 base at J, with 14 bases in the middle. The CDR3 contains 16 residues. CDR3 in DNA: TGTGCCAGCAGCGCCCGCGCGGGTGGGAACACCGGGGAGCTGTTTTTT. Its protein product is CASSARAGGNTGELFF.

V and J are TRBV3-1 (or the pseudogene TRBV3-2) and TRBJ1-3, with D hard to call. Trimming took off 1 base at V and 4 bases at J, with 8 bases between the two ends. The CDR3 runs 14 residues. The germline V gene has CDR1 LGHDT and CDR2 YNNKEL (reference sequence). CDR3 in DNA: TGTGCCAGCAGCCAAGGGGGAGGGGGAAACACCATATATTTT. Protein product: CASSQGGGGNTIYF.

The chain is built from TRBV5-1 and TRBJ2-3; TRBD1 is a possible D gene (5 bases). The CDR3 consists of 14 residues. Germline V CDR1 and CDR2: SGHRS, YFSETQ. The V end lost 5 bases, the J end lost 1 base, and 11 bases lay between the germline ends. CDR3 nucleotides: TGCGCCAGCAGAGGGGCGCTGGGCACAGATACGCAGTATTTT. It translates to CASRGALGTDTQYF.

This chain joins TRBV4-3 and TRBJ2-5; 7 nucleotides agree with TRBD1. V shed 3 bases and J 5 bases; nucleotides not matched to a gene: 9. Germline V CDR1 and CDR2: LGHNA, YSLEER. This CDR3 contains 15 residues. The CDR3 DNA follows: TGCGCCAGCAGCCATCGGACAGGCCCGGGGGAGACCCAGTACTTC. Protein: CASSHRTGPGETQYF.

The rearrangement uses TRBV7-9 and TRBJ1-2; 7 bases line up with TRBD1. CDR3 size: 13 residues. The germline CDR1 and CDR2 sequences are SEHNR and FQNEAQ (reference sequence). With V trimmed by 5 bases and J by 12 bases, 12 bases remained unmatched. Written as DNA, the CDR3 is TGTGCCAGCAGCCCGATGACAGGGATTAGGGACACCTTC. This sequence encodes CASSPMTGIRDTF.

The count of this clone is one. CDR3 sequence reads: CAISEGQGDVGELFF. For the CDR3, the DNA is TGTGCCATCAGTGAAGGGCAGGGGGATGTCGGGGAGCTGTTTTTT. The chain combines TRBV10-3 with TRBJ2-2; 7 nucleotides line up with TRBD1. The CDR3 is 15 residues long. J gave up 7 bases and V 3 bases, and 8 bases lay outside the gene matches. Germline-derived CDR1 and CDR2 are ENHRY and SYGVKD.

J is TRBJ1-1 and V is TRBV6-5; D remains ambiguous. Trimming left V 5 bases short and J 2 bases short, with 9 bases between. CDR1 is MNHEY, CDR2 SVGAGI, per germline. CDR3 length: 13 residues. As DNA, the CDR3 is TGTGCCAGCAGTCCAGAATACAACACTGAAGCTTTCTTT. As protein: CASSPEYNTEAFF.

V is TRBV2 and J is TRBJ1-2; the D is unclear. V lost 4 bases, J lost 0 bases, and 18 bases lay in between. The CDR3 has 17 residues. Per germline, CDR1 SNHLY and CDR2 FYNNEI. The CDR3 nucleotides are TGTGCCAGCAGTGGGTCTCTCGGAAGACTATCTAACTATGGCTACACCTTC. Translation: CASSGSLGRLSNYGYTF.

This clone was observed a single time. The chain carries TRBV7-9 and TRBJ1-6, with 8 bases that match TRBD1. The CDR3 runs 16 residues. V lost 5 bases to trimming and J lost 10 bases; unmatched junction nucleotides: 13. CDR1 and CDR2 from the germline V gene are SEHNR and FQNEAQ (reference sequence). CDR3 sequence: CASSPKGQGRRSPLHF. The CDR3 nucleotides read TGTGCCAGCAGCCCCAAAGGACAGGGACGACGGTCACCCCTCCACTTT. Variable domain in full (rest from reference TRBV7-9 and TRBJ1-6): DTGVSQNPRHKITKRGQNVTFRCDPISEHNRLYWYRQTLGQGPEFLTYFQNEAQLEKSRLLSDRFSAERPKGSFSTLEIQRTEQGDSAMYLCASSPKGQGRRSPLHFGNGTRLTVT.

The CDR3 bases are TGTGCCAGTAGCCACCGGGACAGCCTAAATAGCAATCAGCCCCAGCATTTT. Protein product: CASSHRDSLNSNQPQHF. J is TRBJ1-5 and V is TRBV19; 7 positions match TRBD1. After removal of 6 bases from V and 0 bases from J, the junction contained 11 bases not matched to a gene. Looked up from germline, CDR1 is LNHDA and CDR2 is SQIVND (reference sequence). The CDR3 totals 17 residues.